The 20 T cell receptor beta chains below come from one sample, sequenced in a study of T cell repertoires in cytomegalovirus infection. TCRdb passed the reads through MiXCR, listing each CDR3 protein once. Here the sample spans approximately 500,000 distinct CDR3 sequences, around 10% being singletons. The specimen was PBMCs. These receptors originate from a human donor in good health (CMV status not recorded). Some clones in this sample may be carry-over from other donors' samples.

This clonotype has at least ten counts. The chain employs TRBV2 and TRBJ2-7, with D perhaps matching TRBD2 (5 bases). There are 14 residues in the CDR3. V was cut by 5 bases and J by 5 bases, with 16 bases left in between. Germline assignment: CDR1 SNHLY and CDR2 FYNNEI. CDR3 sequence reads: CASSREINGDEQYF. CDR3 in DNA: TGTGCCAGCAGTAGGGAAATTAACGGGGACGAGCAGTACTTC. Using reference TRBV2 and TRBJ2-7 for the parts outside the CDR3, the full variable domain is EPEVTQTPSHQVTQMGQEVILRCVPISNHLYFYWYRQILGQKVEFLVSFYNNEISEKSEIFDDQFSVERPDGSNFTLKIRSTKLEDSAMYFCASSREINGDEQYFGPGTRLTVT.

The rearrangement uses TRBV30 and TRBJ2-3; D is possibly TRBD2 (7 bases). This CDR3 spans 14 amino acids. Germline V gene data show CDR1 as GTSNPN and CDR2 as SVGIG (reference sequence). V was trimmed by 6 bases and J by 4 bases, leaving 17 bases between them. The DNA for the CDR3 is TGTGCCTGCGCCGAGGGAGGGGGATCAGATACGCAGTATTTT. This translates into CACAEGGGSDTQYF.

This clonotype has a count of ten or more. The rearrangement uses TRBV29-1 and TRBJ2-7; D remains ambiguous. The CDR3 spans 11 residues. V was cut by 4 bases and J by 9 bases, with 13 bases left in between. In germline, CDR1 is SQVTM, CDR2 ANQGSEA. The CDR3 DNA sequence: TGCAGCGTTGGACTGAGGAAAGGGCAGTACTTC. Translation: CSVGLRKGQYF.

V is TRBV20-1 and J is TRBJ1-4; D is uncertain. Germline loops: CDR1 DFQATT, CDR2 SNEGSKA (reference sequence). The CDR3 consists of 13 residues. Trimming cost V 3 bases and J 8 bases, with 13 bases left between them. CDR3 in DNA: TGCAGTGCTAGTCACCGTTCGATCGAAAAACTGTTTTTT. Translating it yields CSASHRSIEKLFF.

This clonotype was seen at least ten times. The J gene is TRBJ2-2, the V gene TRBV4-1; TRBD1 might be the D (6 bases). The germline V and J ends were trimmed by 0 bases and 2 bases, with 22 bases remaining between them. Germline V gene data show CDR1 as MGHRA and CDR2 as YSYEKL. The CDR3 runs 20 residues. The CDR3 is CASSQDPPAHGTLNTGELFF. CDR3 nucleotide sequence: TGCGCCAGCAGCCAAGATCCACCAGCACACGGGACACTAAACACCGGGGAGCTGTTTTTT.

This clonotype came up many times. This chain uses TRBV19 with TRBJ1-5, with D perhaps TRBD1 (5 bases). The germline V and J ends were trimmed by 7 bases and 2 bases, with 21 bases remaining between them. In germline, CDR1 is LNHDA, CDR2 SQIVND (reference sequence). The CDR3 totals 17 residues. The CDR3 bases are TGTGCCAGTACTAAGTACCCCCAGGGTCGCGGCAATCAGCCCCAGCATTTT. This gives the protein CASTKYPQGRGNQPQHF.

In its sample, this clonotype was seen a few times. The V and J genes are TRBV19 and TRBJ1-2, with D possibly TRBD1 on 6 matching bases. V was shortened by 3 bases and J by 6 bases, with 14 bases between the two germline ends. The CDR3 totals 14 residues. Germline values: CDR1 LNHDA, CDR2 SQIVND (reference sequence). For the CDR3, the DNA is TGTGCCAGTAGTATTGGACTCAGGGGTGATGGCTACACCTTC. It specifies CASSIGLRGDGYTF.

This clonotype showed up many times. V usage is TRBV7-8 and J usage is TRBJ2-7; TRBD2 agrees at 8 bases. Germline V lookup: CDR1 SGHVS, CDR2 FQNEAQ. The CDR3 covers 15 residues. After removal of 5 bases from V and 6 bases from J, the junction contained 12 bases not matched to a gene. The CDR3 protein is CASSVGAGAPGEQYF. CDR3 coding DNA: TGTGCCAGCAGCGTAGGAGCGGGAGCCCCTGGCGAGCAGTACTTC. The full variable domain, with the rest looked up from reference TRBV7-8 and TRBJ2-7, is GAGVSQSPRYKVAKRGQDVALRCDPISGHVSLFWYQQALGQGPEFLTYFQNEAQLDKSGLPSDRFFAERPEGSVSTLKIQRTQQEDSAVYLCASSVGAGAPGEQYFGPGTRLTVT.

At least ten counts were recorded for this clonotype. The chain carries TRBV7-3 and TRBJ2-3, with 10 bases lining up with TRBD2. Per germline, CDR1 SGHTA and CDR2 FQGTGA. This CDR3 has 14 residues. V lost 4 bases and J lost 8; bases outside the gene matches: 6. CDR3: CASSSGLAVGTQYF. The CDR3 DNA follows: TGTGCCAGCAGCTCCGGACTAGCGGTCGGTACGCAGTATTTT.

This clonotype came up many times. The DNA for the CDR3 is TGTGCCAGCAGCCCGCAACAGGGATCCACTCTCGCAGATACGCAGTATTTT. It specifies CASSPQQGSTLADTQYF. The genes are TRBV7-8 and TRBJ2-3, with D possibly being TRBD1 (6 bases). The CDR3 has 17 residues. The ends were cut back, 5 bases at V and 4 bases at J, with 22 bases in the middle. In germline, CDR1 is SGHVS, CDR2 FQNEAQ.

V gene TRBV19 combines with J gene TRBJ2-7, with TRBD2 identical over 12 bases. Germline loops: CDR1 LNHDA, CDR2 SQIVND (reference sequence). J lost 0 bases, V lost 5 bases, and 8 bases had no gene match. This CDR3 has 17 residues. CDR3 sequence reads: CASSSGLAGHTSYEQYF. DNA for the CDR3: TGTGCCAGTAGTTCAGGACTAGCGGGACATACCTCCTACGAGCAGTACTTC.

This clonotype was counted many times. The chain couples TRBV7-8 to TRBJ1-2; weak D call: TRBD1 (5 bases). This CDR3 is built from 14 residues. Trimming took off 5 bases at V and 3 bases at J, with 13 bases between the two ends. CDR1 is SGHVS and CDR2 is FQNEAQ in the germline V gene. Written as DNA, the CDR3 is TGTGCCAGCAGCCCTCAGGGTATCGACTATGGCTACACCTTC. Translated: CASSPQGIDYGYTF. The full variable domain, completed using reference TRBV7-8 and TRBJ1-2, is GAGVSQSPRYKVAKRGQDVALRCDPISGHVSLFWYQQALGQGPEFLTYFQNEAQLDKSGLPSDRFFAERPEGSVSTLKIQRTQQEDSAVYLCASSPQGIDYGYTFGSGTRLTVV.

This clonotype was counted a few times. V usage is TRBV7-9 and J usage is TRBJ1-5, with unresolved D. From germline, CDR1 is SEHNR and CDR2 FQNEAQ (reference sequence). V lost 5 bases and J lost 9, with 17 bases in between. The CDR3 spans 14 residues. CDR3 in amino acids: CASSPGLRGRPQHF. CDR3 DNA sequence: TGTGCCAGCAGCCCCGGACTGAGAGGGAGGCCCCAGCATTTT.

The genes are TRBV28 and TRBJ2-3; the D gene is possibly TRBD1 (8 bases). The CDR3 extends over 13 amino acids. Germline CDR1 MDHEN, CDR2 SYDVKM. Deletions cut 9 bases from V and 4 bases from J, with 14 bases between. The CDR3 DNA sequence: TGTGCCAGTGGACAGGGAGGGGCAGATACGCAGTATTTT. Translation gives CASGQGGADTQYF.

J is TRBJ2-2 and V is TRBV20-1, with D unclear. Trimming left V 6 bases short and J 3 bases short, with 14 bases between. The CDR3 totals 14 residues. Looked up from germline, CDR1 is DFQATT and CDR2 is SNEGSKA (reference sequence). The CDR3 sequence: CSATSHQDTGELFF. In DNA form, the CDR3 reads TGCAGTGCAACCTCCCACCAGGACACCGGGGAGCTGTTTTTT.

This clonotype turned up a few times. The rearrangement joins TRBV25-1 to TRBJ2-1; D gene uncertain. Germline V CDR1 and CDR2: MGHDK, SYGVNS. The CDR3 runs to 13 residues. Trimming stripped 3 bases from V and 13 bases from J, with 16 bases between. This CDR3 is CASSDFHRVLQFF. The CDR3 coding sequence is TGTGCCAGCAGTGATTTCCACCGGGTCCTCCAGTTCTTC.

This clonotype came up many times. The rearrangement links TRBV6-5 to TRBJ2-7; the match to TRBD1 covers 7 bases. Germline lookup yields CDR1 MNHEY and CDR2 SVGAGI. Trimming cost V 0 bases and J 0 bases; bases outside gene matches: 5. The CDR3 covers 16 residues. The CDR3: CASSYSRGSSSYEQYF. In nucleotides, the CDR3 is TGTGCCAGCAGTTACTCCAGGGGGAGTAGCTCCTACGAGCAGTACTTC.

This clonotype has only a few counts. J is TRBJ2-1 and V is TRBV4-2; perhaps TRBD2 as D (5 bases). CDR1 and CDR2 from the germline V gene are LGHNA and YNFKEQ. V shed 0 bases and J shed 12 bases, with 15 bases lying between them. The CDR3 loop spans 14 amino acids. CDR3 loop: CASSQDVEGFGQFF. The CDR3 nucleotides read TGTGCCAGCAGCCAAGATGTAGAGGGCTTCGGGCAGTTCTTC.

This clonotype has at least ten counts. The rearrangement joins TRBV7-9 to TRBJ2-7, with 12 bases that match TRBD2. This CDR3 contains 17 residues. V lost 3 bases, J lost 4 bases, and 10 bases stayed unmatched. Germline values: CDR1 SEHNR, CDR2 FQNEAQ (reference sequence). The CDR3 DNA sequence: TGTGCCAGCAGCTTCGTTCTAGCGGGGGGGCAGCATTACGAGCAGTACTTC. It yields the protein CASSFVLAGGQHYEQYF.

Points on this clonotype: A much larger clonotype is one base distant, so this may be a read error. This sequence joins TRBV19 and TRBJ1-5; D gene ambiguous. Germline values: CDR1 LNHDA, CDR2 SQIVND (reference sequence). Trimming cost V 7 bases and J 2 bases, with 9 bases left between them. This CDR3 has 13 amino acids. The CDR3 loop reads CASMWQGNQPQHF. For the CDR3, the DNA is TGTGCCAGTATGTGGCAGGGCAATCAGCCCCAGCATTTT.